The entry below describes one TCR beta chain. The data belong to a study of shared clonotypes between healthy human individuals. V lost 0 bases, J lost 6 bases, and 12 bases lay in between. CDR3 size: 15 residues. CDR1 LGHNA and CDR2 YNFKEQ come from the germline V gene. TCRdb's table, derived via immunoSEQ multiplex PCR, lists solely in-frame clones and lacks some. The sample includes approximately 460,000 clones, roughly three quarters of them seen just once. This TCR was recovered from a woman in her thirties or forties in good health. Some clones in this sample may be carry-over from other donors' samples. This chain connects TRBV4-2 to TRBJ1-5, with D uncertain. Specimen: PBMCs. CDR3 protein: CASSQEGMESQPQHF. The DNA for the CDR3 is TGTGCCAGCAGCCAAGAGGGAATGGAAAGTCAGCCCCAGCATTTT.